The sequence of this TCR beta chain was determined in a study of blood T cell repertoires in COVID-19. About the study: COVID-19 samples collected from the United States, Italy and Spain covered acute and convalescent phases. The analysed material was cDNA or gDNA that came from T cells, B-cell-depleted T cells, or PBMCs.

Those who participated ranged in age from about 18 to 89 years and resided in 20 to 25 US areas. Clinical histories supplied by participants themselves formed the basis of cohort assignment. CDR1 and CDR2 from the germline V gene are SQVTM and ANQGSEA. Trimming took 4 bases from V and 0 from J, leaving 13 bases between them. The CDR3 sequence is 14 residues long. Using immunoSEQ multiplex PCR, the repertoire was profiled, and TCRdb retains in-frame clones only, with some absent. This sample has fewer than 500,000 clones, with 70% to 90% found just once. The rearrangement uses TRBV29-1 and TRBJ2-7, with a weak D call TRBD1 (6 bases). Sample: PBMCs or T cells enriched from blood (not recorded which). The clonotype comes from a woman aged 18-35 years with acute COVID-19. The CDR3 nucleotides are TGCAGCGTTGTGGGGCAAGGGGGCTCCTACGAGCAGTACTTC. Protein product: CSVVGQGGSYEQYF.